This T cell receptor (beta chain) was observed in a study of blood T cell repertoires in COVID-19. CDR1 is SEHNR and CDR2 is FQNEAQ in the germline V gene (reference sequence). The CDR3 length is 12 residues. The germline V and J ends were trimmed by 3 bases and 3 bases, with 6 bases remaining between them. As for this clone: The same CDR3 is also encoded by other DNA sequences in this sample.

Original handling: Reference gene primers were amplified, and this amplification served to estimate nucleated cell counts. TCRdb's copy holds only in-frame clones and misses some; the assay was immunoSEQ multiplex PCR. V and J calls and clone size are given by that table; D and trimming were obtained from the DNA. Of around 370,000 clones listed, around 90% are singletons. What was sequenced was peripheral blood. The V gene is TRBV7-9, the J gene TRBJ2-7; tentatively, D is TRBD1 (6 bases). This clonotype was obtained from a man in his late teens or twenties with active or convalescent COVID-19. The CDR3 nucleotides are TGTGCCAGCAGCTTGACAGGCTACGAGCAGTACTTC. Translation: CASSLTGYEQYF.